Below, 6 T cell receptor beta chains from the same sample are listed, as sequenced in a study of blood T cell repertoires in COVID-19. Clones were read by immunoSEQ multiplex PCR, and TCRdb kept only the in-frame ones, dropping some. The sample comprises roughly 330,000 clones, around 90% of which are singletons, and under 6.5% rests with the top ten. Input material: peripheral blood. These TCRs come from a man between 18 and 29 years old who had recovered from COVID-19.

The chain's CDR3 is CASSQDRPIYNEQFF. For the CDR3, the DNA is TGCGCCAGCAGCCAGGACAGGCCGATCTACAATGAGCAGTTCTTC. This chain joins TRBV4-1 and TRBJ2-1, with 7 bases lining up with TRBD1. Germline V lookup: CDR1 MGHRA, CDR2 YSYEKL. The CDR3 is 15 residues long. The junction had 5 bases not matched to a gene; V was cut back by 3 bases and J by 3 bases.

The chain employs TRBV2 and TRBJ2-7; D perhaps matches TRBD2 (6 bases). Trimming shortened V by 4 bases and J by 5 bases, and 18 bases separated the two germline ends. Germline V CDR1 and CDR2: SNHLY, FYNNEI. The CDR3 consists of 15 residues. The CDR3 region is CASSVRGSTPDEQYF. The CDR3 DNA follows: TGTGCCAGCAGTGTGCGGGGCTCAACCCCTGACGAGCAGTACTTC.

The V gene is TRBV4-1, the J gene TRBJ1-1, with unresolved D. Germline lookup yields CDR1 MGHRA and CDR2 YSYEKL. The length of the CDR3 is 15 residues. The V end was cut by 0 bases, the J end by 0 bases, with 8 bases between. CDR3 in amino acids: CASSQEPTMNTEAFF. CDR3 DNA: TGCGCCAGCAGCCAAGAGCCGACAATGAACACTGAAGCTTTCTTT.

The CDR3 region is CASSLVVTENTEAFF. CDR3 DNA: TGCGCCAGCAGCTTGGTGGTGACAGAAAACACTGAAGCTTTCTTT. This chain connects TRBV5-1 to TRBJ1-1, with TRBD1 as a possible D gene (5 bases). The CDR3 runs to 15 residues. V was cut by 0 bases and J by 2 bases, with 11 bases left in between. Germline values: CDR1 SGHRS, CDR2 YFSETQ.

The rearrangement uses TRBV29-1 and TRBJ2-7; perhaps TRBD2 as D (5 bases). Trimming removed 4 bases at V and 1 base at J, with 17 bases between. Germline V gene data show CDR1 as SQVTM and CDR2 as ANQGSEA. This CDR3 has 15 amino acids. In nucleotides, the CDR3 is TGCAGCGTTGCCCCCGGGATAGGACTTTCCTACGAGCAGTACTTC. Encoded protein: CSVAPGIGLSYEQYF.

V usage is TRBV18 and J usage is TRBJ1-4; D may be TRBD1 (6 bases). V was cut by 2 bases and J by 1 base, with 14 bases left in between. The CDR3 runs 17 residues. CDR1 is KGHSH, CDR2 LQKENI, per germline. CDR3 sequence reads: CASSPYRESQTNEKLFF. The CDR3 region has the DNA TGTGCCAGCTCACCATACAGGGAGTCGCAAACTAATGAAAAACTGTTTTTT.